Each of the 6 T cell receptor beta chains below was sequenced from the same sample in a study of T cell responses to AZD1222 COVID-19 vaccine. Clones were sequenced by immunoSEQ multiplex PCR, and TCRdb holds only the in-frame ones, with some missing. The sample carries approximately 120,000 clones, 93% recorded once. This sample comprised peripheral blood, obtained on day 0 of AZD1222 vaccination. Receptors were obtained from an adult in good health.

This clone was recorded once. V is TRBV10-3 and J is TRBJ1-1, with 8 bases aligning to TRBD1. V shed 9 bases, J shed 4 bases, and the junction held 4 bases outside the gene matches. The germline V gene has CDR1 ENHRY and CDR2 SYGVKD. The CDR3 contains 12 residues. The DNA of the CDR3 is TGTGCCATGACAGGGGAGGGCACTGAAGCTTTCTTT. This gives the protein CAMTGEGTEAFF.

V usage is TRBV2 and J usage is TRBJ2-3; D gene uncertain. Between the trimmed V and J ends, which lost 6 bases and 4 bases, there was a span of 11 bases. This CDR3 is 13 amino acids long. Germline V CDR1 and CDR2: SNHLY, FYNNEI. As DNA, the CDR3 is TGTGCCAGCAGGACGGAAAGTTCAGATACGCAGTATTTT. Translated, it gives CASRTESSDTQYF.

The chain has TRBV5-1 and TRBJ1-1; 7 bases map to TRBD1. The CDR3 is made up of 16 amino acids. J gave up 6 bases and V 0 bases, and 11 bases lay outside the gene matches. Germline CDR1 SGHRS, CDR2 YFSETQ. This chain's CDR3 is CASSLAVNTGDAEAFF. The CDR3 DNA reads TGCGCCAGCAGCTTGGCCGTAAACACAGGGGACGCTGAAGCTTTCTTT. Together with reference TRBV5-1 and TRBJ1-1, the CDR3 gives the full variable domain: KAGVTQTPRYLIKTRGQQVTLSCSPISGHRSVSWYQQTPGQGLQFLFEYFSETQRNKGNFPGRFSGRQFSNSRSEMNVSTLELGDSALYLCASSLAVNTGDAEAFFGQGTRLTVV.

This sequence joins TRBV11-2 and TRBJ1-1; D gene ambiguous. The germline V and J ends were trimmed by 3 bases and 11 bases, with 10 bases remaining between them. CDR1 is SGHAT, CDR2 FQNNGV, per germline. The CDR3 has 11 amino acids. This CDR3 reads CASSFSQEAFF. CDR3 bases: TGTGCCAGCAGCTTTAGTCAAGAGGCTTTCTTT.

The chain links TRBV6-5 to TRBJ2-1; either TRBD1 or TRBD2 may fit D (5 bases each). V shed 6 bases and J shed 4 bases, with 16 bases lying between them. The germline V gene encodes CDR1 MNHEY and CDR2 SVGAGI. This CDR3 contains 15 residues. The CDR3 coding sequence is TGTGCCAGCAGACTCAGAGGGGCCCCTTACAATGAGCAGTTCTTC. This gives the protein CASRLRGAPYNEQFF.

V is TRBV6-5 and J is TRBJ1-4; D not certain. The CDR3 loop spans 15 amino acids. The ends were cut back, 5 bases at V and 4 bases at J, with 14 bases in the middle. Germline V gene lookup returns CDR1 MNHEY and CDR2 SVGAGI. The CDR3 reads CASSLTGSNNEKLFF. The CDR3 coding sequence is TGTGCCAGCAGTCTAACCGGGAGCAATAATGAAAAACTGTTTTTT.